These T cell receptor beta chains were read from a single sample in a study of beta chain features in type 1 diabetes. Method: immunoSEQ multiplex PCR; TCRdb's copy keeps in-frame clones and lacks some. The table lists 16,000 or so clones, 65% to 85% of them singletons. Sequenced sample: stem cell memory CD4+ T cells from blood. The receptors were gathered from a woman under 30 with type 1 diabetes. Both conserved end residues are part of each CDR3.

v_gene	j_gene	len	CDR3aa
TRBV9	TRBJ2-6	16	CASSKWSVAGANVLTF
TRBV19	TRBJ1-1	14	CASIIQGASSEAFF
TRBV19	TRBJ2-1	17	CASSITTDRGSYNEQFF
TRBV19	TRBJ1-1	16	CASTPPLGQGATEAFF
TRBV11-2	TRBJ2-2	14	CASSLRPRAGELFF
TRBV28	TRBJ1-5	14	CASSSPTPNQPQHF
TRBV7-2	TRBJ2-5	14	CASSLITEQETQYF
TRBV29-1	TRBJ1-2	12	CSVEKGVGGYTF
TRBV6-6	TRBJ2-1	16	CASSLLAGGPHNEQFF
TRBV20-1	TRBJ2-1	11	CSARMGLVKFF
TRBV6-5	TRBJ2-1	15	CASSPTIAGVSEQFF
TRBV6-1	TRBJ2-1	11	CASSEPRTPIF
TRBV7-2	TRBJ2-1	15	CASSLDWGGYNEQFF
TRBV7-2	TRBJ1-2	13	CASSLGTAGGYTF
TRBV13	TRBJ2-1	15	CASTQTSGTYNEQFF
TRBV10-3	TRBJ1-2	13	CAIRDSLEYGYTF
TRBV5-1	TRBJ2-2	14	CASREIAGAGELFF